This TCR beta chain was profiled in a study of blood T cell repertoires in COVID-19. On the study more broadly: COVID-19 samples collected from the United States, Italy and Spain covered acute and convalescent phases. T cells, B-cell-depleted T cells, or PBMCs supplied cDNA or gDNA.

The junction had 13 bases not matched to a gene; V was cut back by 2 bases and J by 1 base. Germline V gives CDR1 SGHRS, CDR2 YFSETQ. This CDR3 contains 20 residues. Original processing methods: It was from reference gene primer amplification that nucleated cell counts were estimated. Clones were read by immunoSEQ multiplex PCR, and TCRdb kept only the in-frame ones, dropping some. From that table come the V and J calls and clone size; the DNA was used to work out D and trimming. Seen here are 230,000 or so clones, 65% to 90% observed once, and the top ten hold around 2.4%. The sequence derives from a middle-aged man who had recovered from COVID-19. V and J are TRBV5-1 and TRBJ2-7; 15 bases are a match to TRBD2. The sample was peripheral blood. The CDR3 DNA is TGCGCCAGCAGCTTCCTAACGAGGACTAGCGGGAGGGCCACGTCCTACGAGCAGTACTTC. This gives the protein CASSFLTRTSGRATSYEQYF.